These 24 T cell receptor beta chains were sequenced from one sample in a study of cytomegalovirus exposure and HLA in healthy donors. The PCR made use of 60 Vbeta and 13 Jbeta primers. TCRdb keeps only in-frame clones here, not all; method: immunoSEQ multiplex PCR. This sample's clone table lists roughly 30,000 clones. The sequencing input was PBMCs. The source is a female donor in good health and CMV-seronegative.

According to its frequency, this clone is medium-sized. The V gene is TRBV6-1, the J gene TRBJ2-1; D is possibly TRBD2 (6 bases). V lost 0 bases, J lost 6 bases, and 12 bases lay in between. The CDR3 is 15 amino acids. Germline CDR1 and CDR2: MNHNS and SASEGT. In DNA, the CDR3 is TGTGCCAGCAGTGAAGCGCTGGAGGGTTCCAATGAGCAGTTCTTC. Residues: CASSEALEGSNEQFF.

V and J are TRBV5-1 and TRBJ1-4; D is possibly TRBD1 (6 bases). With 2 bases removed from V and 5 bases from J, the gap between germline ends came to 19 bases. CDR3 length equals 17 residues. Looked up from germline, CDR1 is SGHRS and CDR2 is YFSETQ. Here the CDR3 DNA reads TGCGCCAGCAGCTTTTCCGGGACGCCCAGGGGAAATGAAAAACTGTTTTTT. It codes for CASSFSGTPRGNEKLFF. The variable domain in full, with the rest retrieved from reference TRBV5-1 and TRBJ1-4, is KAGVTQTPRYLIKTRGQQVTLSCSPISGHRSVSWYQQTPGQGLQFLFEYFSETQRNKGNFPGRFSGRQFSNSRSEMNVSTLELGDSALYLCASSFSGTPRGNEKLFFGSGTQLSVL.

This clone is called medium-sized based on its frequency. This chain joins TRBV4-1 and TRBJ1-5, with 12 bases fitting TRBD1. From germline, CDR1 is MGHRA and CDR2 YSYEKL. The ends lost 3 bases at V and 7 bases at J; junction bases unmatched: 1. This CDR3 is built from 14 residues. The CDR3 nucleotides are TGCGCCAGCAGCCATGGGACAGGGGGCCAGCCCCAGCATTTT. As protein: CASSHGTGGQPQHF.

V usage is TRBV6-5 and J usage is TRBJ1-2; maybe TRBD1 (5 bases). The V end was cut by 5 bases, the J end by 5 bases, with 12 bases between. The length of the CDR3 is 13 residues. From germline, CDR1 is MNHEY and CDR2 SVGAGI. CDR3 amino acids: CASSPAGTYGYTF. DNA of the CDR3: TGTGCCAGCAGTCCCGCCGGGACTTATGGCTACACCTTC.

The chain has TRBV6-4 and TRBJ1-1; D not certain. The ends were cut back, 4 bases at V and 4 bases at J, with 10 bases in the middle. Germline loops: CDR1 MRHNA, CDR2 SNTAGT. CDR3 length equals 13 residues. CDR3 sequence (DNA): TGTGCCAGCAGTGGTGAGGGTGGCACTGAAGCTTTCTTT. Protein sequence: CASSGEGGTEAFF.

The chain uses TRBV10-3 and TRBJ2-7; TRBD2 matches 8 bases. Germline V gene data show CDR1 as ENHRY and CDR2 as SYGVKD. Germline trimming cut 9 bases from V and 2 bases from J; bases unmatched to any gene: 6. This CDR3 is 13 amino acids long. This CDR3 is CAIREGPTYEQYF. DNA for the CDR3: TGTGCCATTCGGGAGGGCCCGACCTACGAGCAGTACTTC.

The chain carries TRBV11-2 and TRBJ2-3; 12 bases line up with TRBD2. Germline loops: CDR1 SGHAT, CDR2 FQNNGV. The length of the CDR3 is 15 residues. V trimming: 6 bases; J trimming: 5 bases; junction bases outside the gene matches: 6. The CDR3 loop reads CASSRTSGAGDTQYF. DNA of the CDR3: TGTGCCAGCAGTCGGACTAGCGGGGCCGGAGATACGCAGTATTTT.

The CDR3 DNA sequence: TGTGCCACCAGCAGACCAAACAGGAATGAGCAGTTCTTC. This encodes CATSRPNRNEQFF. The gene calls are TRBV15 and TRBJ2-1; D might be TRBD1 (5 bases). V was shortened by 2 bases and J by 7 bases, with 9 bases between the two germline ends. CDR3 length equals 13 residues. Germline lookup yields CDR1 LNHNV and CDR2 YYDKDF (reference sequence).

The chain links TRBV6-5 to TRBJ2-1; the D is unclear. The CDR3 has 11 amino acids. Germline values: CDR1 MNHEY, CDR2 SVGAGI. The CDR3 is CASRLYNEQFF. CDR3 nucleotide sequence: TGTGCTTCGCGACTTTACAATGAGCAGTTCTTC.

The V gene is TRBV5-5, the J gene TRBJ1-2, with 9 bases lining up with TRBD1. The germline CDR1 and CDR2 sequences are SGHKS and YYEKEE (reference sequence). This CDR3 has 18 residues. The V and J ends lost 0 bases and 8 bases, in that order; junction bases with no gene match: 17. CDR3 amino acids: CASSLVGQGAPGGGGYTF. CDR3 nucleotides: TGTGCCAGCAGCTTGGTGGGACAGGGAGCCCCCGGGGGAGGAGGCTACACCTTC.

CDR3 region: CATRTGGSYEQYF. As DNA, the CDR3 is TGTGCCACCAGGACAGGGGGATCCTACGAGCAGTACTTC. The chain employs TRBV27 and TRBJ2-7; 10 bases align to TRBD1. There are 13 residues in the CDR3. CDR1 is MNHEY and CDR2 is SMNVEV in the germline V gene (reference sequence). The ends lost 10 bases at V and 1 base at J; junction bases unmatched: 4.

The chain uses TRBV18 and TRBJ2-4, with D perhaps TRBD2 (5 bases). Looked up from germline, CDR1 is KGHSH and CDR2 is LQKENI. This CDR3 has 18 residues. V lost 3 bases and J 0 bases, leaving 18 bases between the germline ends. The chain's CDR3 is CASSPRAGTNLAKNIQYF. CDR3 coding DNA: TGTGCCAGCTCACCGAGGGCAGGAACTAATCTAGCCAAAAACATTCAGTACTTC.

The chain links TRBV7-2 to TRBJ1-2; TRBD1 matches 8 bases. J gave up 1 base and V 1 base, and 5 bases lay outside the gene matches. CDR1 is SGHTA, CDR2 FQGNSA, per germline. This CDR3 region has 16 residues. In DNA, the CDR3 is TGTGCCAGCAGCTTAGACCCAGGGGGCTTTAACTATGGCTACACCTTC. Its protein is CASSLDPGGFNYGYTF.

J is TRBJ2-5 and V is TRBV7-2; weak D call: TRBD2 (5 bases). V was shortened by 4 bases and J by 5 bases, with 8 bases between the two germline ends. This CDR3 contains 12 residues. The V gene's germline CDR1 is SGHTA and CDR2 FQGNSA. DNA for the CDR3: TGTGCCAGCAGCTATTCGGGGGAGACCCAGTACTTC. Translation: CASSYSGETQYF.

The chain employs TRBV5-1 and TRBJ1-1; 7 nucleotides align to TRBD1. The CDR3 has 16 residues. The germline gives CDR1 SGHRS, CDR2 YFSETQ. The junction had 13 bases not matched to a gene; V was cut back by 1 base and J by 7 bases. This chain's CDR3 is CASSLLGIRGKDEAFF. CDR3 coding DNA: TGCGCCAGCAGCTTGTTGGGAATCAGGGGGAAGGATGAAGCTTTCTTT.

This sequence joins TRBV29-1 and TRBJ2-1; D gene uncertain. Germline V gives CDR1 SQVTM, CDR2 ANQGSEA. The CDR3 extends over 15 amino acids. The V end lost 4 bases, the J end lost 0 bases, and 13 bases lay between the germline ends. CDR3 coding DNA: TGCAGCGTTGGCGGCAGTTTTGGCTCCTACAATGAGCAGTTCTTC. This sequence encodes CSVGGSFGSYNEQFF.

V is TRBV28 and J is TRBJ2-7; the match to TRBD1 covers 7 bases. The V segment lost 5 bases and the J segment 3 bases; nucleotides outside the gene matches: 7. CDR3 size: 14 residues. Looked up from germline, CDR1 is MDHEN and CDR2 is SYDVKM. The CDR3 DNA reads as TGTGCCAGCAGTACCGGGACAGCGAACTACGAGCAGTACTTC. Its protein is CASSTGTANYEQYF. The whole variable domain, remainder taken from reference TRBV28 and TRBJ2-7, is DVKVTQSSRYLVKRTGEKVFLECVQDMDHENMFWYRQDPGLGLRLIYFSYDVKMKEKGDIPEGYSVSREKKERFSLILESASTNQTSMYLCASSTGTANYEQYFGPGTRLTVT.

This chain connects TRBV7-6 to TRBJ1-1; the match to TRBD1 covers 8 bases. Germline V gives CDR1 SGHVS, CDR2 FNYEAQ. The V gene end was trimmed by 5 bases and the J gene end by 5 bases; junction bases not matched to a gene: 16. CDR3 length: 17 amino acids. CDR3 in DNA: TGTGCCAGCAGCCAATTAGGGCAGGGGGCGCGCAATACTGAAGCTTTCTTT. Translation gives CASSQLGQGARNTEAFF.

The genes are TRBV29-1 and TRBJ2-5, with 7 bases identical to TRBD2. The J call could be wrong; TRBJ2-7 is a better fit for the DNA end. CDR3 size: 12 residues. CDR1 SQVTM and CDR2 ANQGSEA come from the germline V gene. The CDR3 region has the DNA TGCAGCGTTGACGGGGGGAACTACGAGCAGTACTTC. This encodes CSVDGGNYEQYF.

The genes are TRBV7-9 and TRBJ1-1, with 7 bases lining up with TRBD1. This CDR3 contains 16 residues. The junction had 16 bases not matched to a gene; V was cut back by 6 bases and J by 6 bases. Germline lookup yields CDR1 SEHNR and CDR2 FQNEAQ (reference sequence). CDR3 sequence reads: CASRGGQLGEYPEAFF. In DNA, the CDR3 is TGTGCCAGCAGGGGGGGACAGCTCGGGGAATACCCTGAAGCTTTCTTT.

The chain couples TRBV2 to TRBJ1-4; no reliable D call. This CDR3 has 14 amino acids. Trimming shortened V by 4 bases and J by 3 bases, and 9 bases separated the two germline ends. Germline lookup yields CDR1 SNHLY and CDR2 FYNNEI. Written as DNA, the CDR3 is TGTGCCAGCAGTGCCAGGCAGGCTAATGAAAAACTGTTTTTT. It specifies CASSARQANEKLFF.

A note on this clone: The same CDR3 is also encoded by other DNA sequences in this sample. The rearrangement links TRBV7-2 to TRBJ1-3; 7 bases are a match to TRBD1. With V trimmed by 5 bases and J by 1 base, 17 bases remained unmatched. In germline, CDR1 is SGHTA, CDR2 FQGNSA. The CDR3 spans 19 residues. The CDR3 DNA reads TGTGCCAGCAGCGTCTCCGGGACAGAAGATTACTCATCTGGAAACACCATATATTTT. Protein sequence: CASSVSGTEDYSSGNTIYF.

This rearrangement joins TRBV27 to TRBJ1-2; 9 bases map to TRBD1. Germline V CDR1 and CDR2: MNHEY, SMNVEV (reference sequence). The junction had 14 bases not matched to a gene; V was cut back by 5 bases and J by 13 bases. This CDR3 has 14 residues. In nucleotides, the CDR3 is TGTGCCAGCAGTCCCGAACGTGGGGACAGGGCCGGCACCTTC. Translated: CASSPERGDRAGTF.

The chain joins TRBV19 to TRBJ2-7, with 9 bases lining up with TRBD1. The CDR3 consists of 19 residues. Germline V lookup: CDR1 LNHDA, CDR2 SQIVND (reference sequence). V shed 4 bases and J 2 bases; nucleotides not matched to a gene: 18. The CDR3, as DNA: TGTGCCAGTAGTACCGCAGGGAGGCTCGGACAGGGGAGGGCCTACGAGCAGTACTTC. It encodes CASSTAGRLGQGRAYEQYF.